The entry that follows covers one T cell receptor (beta chain) sequence. Its antigen is not known. V lost 0 bases and J 8 bases, leaving 9 bases between the germline ends. The CDR3 contains 13 residues. Per the germline V gene, CDR1 is SGDLS and CDR2 is YYNGEE. The sample belongs to a study of shared clonotypes between healthy human individuals. Turning to the study itself: Three plates each covered CD4 naive and memory; CD8 naive two, CD8 memory one.

Clones were sequenced by immunoSEQ multiplex PCR, and TCRdb holds only the in-frame ones, with some missing. The top ten clones hold 1.4% to 1.5% of a sample with some 1 million clones, around four fifths of them seen once. Study observations and caveats: Several donors showed sharing of roughly 5% of naive CD4 clonotypes. Despite large depth, rarefaction showed incomplete sorted-subset sequencing.

Sequencing used memory CD4+ T cells sorted from blood. Indicated subset: CD45RA-negative fraction. The receptor comes from a man aged 18 to 29 in good health. J is TRBJ2-4 and V is TRBV9; D is possibly TRBD1 (5 bases). The chain's CDR3 is CASSVEEGDIQYF. The CDR3, as DNA: TGTGCCAGCAGCGTAGAAGAAGGGGACATTCAGTACTTC.